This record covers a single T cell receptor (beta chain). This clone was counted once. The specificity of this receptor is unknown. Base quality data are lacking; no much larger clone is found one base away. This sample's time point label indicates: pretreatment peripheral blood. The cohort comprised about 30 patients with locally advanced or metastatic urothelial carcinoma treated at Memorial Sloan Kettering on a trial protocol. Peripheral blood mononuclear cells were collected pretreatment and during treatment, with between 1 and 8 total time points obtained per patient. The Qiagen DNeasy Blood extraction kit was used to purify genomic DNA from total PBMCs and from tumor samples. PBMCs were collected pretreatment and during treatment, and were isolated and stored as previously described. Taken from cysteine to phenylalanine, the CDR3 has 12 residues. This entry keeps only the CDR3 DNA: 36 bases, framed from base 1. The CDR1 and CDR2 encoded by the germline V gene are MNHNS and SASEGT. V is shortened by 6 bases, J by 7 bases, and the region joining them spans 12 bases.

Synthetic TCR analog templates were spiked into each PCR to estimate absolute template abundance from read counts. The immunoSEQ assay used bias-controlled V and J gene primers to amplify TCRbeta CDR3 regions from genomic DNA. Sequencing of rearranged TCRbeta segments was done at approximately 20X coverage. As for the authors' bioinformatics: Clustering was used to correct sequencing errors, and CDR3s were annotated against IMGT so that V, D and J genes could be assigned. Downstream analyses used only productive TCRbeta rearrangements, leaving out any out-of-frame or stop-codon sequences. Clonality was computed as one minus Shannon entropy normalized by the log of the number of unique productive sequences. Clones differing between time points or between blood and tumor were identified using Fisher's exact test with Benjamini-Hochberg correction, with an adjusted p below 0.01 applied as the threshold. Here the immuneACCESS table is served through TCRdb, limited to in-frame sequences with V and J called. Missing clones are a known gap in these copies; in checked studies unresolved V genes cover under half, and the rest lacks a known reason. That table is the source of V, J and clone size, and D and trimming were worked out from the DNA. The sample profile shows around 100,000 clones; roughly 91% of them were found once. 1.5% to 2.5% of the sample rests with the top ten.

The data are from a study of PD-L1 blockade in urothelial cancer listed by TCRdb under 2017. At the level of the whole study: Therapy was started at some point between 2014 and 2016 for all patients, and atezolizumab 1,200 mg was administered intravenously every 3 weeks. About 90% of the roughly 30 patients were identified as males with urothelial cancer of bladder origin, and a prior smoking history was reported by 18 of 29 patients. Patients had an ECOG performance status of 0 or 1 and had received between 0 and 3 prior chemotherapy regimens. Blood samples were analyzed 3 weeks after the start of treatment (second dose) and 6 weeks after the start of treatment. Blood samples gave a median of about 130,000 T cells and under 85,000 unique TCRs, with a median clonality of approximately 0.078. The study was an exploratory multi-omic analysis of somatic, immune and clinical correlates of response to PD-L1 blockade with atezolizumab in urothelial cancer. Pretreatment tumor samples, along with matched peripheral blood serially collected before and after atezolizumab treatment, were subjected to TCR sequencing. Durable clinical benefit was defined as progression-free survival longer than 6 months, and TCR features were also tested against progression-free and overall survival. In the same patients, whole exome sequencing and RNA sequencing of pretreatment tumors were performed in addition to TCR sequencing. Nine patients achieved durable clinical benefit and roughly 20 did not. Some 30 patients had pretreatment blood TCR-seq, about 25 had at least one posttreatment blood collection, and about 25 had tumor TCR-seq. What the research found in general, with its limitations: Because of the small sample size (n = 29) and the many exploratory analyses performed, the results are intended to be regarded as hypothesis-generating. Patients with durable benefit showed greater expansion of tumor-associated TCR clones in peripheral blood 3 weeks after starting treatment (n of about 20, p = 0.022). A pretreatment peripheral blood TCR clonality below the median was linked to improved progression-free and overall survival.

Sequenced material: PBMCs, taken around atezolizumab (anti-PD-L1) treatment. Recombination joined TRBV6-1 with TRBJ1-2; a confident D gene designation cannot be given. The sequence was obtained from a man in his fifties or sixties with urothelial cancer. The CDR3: CASRGSMGGYTF. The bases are TGTGCCAGCAGGGGCTCGATGGGTGGCTACACCTTC.